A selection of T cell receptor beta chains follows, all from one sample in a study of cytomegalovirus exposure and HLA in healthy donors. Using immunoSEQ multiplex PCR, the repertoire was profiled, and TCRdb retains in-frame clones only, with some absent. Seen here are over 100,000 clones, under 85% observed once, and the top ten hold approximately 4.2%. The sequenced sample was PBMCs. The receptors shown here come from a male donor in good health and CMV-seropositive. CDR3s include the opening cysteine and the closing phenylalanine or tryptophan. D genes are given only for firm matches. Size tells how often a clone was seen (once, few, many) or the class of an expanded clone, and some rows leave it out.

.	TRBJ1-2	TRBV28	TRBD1	CASVGQVRGYTF	TGTGCCAGCGTAGGACAGGTTCGAGGCTACACCTTC
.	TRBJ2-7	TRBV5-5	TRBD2	CASSFGTSSSYEQYF	TGTGCCAGCAGCTTCGGGACTAGCAGCTCCTACGAGCAGTACTTC
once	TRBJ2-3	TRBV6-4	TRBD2	CASSDSASGPDTQYF	TGTGCCAGCAGTGACTCGGCTAGCGGCCCAGATACGCAGTATTTT
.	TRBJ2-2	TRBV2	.	CASSWGGRLTGELFF	TGTGCCAGCAGTTGGGGGGGGCGTCTTACCGGGGAGCTGTTTTTT
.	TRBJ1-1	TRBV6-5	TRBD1	CASNVDRGTEAFF	TGTGCCAGCAACGTAGACAGGGGCACTGAAGCTTTCTTT
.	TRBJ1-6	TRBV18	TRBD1	CASSQGDPRDSPLHF	TGTGCCAGCTCCCAGGGGGATCCTCGGGATTCACCCCTCCACTTT
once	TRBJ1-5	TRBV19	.	CASSIGRGPNQPQHF	TGTGCCAGTAGTATAGGGAGGGGCCCCAATCAGCCCCAGCATTTT
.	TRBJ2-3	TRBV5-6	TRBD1	CASSIIGQGADTQYF	TGTGCCAGCAGCATAATCGGACAGGGAGCGGATACGCAGTATTTT
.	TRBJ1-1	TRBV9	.	CASSVATWNTEAFF	TGTGCCAGCAGCGTAGCTACCTGGAACACTGAAGCTTTCTTT
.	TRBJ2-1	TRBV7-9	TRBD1	CASRVQGAQFF	TGTGCCAGCAGGGTACAGGGGGCCCAGTTCTTC
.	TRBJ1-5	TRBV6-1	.	CASSGNTGFGWGQPQHF	TGTGCCAGCAGTGGCAATACAGGGTTTGGGTGGGGTCAGCCCCAGCATTTT
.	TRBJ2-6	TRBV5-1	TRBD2	CASSLVVAGIGANVLTF	TGCGCCAGCAGCTTGGTAGTAGCGGGAATCGGGGCCAACGTCCTGACTTTC
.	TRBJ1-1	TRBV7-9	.	CASSWAQGPSTEAFF	TGTGCCAGCAGCTGGGCACAGGGTCCAAGCACTGAAGCTTTCTTT
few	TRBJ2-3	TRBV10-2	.	CASSERVVNTQYF	TGCGCCAGCAGTGAGAGAGTGGTAAATACGCAGTATTTT
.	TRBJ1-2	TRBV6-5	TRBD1	CASSPGQINYGYTF	TGTGCCAGCAGCCCGGGACAGATAAACTATGGCTACACCTTC
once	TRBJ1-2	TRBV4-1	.	CASSHARARGPNYGYTF	TGCGCCAGCAGCCACGCTAGGGCCAGGGGTCCTAACTATGGCTACACCTTC
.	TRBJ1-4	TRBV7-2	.	CASSLVAGPNEKLFF	TGTGCCAGCAGCTTAGTCGCGGGCCCTAATGAAAAACTGTTTTTT
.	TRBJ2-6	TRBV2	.	CASLPGQQVAGANGLTF	TGTGCCAGCCTACCGGGTCAACAAGTAGCTGGGGCCAACGGCCTGACTTTC
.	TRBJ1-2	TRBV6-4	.	CASSDGASIYGYTF	TGTGCCAGCAGTGACGGGGCGTCCATCTATGGCTACACCTTC
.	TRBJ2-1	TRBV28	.	CASSLSRDEQFF	TGTGCCAGCAGTTTAAGTCGAGATGAGCAGTTCTTC
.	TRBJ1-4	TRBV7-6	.	CASSLGAGAYEKLFF	TGTGCCAGCAGCTTAGGCGCAGGGGCGTATGAAAAACTGTTTTTT
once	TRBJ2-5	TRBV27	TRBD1	CASSLGTAQETQYF	TGTGCCAGCAGTCTGGGGACAGCCCAAGAGACCCAGTACTTC
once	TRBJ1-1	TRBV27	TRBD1	CASGRAGGFTEAFF	TGTGCCAGCGGGCGGGCAGGGGGGTTTACTGAAGCTTTCTTT
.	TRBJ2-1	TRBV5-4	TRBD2	CASRPTSGRPQFF	TGTGCCAGCAGGCCTACTAGCGGGAGACCCCAGTTCTTC
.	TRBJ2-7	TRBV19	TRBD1	CASSATGTGGSYEQYF	TGTGCCAGTAGTGCAACCGGGACAGGGGGATCCTACGAGCAGTACTTC
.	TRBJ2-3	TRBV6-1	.	CASSLRGGVTDTQYF	TGTGCCAGCTCGTTGCGAGGCGGGGTGACAGATACGCAGTATTTT
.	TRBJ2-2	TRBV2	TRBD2	CASSEARLAGSTGELFF	TGTGCCAGCAGTGAAGCACGGCTAGCGGGGAGCACCGGGGAGCTGTTTTTT
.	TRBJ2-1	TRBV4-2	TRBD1	CASSQDIDRGVGFF	TGTGCCAGCAGCCAAGATATAGACAGGGGGGTGGGGTTCTTC
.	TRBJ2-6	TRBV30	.	CAWSVQDSSSGANGLTF	TGTGCCTGGAGTGTACAAGACAGTTCCTCTGGGGCCAACGGCCTGACTTTC
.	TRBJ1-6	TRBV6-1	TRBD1	CASSEVRAGGGSPLHF	TGTGCCAGCAGTGAAGTTAGGGCAGGGGGCGGTTCACCCCTCCACTTT
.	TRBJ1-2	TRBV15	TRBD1	CATSRDRQGAGGYTF	TGTGCCACCAGCAGAGATCGACAGGGGGCAGGTGGCTACACCTTC
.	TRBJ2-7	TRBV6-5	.	CASSYWGGGLSYEQYF	TGTGCCAGCAGTTACTGGGGTGGGGGCCTCTCCTACGAGCAGTACTTC
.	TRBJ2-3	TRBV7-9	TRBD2	CASSLRGGTDTQYF	TGTGCCAGCAGCTTACGGGGGGGCACAGATACGCAGTATTTT
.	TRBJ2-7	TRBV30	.	CAWSLKLSGSSYEQYF	TGTGCCTGGAGTCTAAAACTGAGCGGTAGCTCCTACGAGCAGTACTTC
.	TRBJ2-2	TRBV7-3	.	CASSLVRTANTGELFF	TGTGCCAGCAGCTTAGTTAGGACTGCTAACACCGGGGAGCTGTTTTTT
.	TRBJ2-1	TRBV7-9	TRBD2	CASSLARGSGSYNEQFF	TGTGCCAGCAGCTTAGCGCGGGGTAGCGGGAGTTACAATGAGCAGTTCTTC